This T cell receptor (beta chain) stems from a study of T cell repertoires in cytomegalovirus infection. Across the whole study: CMV infection plus the matching HLA type was flagged by public TCR beta signatures.

Looked up from germline, CDR1 is SGHTA and CDR2 is FQGNSA. With V trimmed by 5 bases and J by 2 bases, 6 bases remained unmatched. The CDR3 consists of 15 residues. Study-wide results and caveats: CMV-specific TCR beta clonotypes restricted by HLA-C were the ones dominating the ex vivo response.

TCRdb reprocessed the reads with MiXCR, giving one entry per CDR3 protein. The sample carries about 160,000 distinct CDR3 sequences, under 20% recorded once. In its sample, this clonotype was seen many times. Its antigen is not known. J is TRBJ2-7 and V is TRBV7-2; 10 bases are a match to TRBD2. The specimen sequenced was CD8+ T cells from PBMCs. The source of this sequence is a human donor in good health (CMV status not recorded). Some clones in this sample may be carry-over from other donors' samples. CDR3 coding DNA: TGTGCCAGCAGCCCTTCAGGACTAGCGGCCTACGAGCAGTACTTC. Amino acids: CASSPSGLAAYEQYF. Full variable domain (missing parts from reference TRBV7-2 and TRBJ2-7): GAGVSQSPSNKVTEKGKDVELRCDPISGHTALYWYRQSLGQGLEFLIYFQGNSAPDKSGLPSDRFSAERTGGSVSTLTIQRTQQEDSAVYLCASSPSGLAAYEQYFGPGTRLTVT.